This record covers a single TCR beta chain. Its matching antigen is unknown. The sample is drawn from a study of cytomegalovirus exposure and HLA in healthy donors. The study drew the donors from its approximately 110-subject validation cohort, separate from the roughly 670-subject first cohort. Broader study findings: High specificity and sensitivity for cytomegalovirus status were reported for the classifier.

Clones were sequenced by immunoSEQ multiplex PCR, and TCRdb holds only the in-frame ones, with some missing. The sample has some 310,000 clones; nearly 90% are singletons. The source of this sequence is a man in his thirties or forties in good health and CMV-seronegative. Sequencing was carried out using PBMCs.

CDR3 loop: CATGTGGRYYGYTF. CDR3 DNA: TGTGCCACAGGGACGGGGGGGCGATACTATGGCTACACCTTC. The chain couples TRBV27 to TRBJ1-2; D possibly corresponds to TRBD1 (6 bases). The CDR3 runs to 14 residues. The ends were cut back, 10 bases at V and 3 bases at J, with 18 bases in the middle. CDR1 is MNHEY, CDR2 SMNVEV, per germline (reference sequence).